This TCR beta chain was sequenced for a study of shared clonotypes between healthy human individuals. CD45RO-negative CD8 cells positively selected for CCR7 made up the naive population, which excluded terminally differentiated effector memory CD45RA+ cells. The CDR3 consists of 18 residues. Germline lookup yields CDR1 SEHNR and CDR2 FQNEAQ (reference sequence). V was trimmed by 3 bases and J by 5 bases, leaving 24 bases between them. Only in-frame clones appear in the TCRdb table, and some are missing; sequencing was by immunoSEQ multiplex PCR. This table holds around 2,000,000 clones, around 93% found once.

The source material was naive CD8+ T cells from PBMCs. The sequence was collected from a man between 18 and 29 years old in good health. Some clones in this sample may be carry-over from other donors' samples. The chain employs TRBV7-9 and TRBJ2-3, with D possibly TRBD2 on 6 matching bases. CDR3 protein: CASSFSRASRERRDTQYF. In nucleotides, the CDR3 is TGTGCCAGCAGCTTTTCTCGGGCTTCTCGGGAGCGACGAGATACGCAGTATTTT.